This T cell receptor (beta chain) was sequenced in a study of cytomegalovirus exposure and HLA in healthy donors. Regarding the study as a whole: Association of a missense DCLRE1C variant with TCR beta V- and J-gene trimming was reported in a later analysis.

Germline-derived CDR1 and CDR2 are MNHEY and SVGAGI. CDR3 length: 15 residues. Trimming left V 2 bases short and J 2 bases short, with 7 bases between. With respect to this clone: The antigen is not known.

The study ran its PCR with 60 Vbeta and 13 Jbeta primers. This table comes from immunoSEQ multiplex PCR, and its TCRdb copy is limited to in-frame clones, with some not included. The table includes approximately 100,000 clones, around 76% detected once. V is TRBV6-5 and J is TRBJ2-6; a weak D match, TRBD1 (5 bases). This TCR came from a woman aged 18 to 35 in good health and CMV-seropositive. The sequenced sample was PBMCs. CDR3 DNA sequence: TGTGCCAGCAGTTACGCAGGGACTGGGGCCAACGTCCTGACTTTC. Its translation is CASSYAGTGANVLTF.